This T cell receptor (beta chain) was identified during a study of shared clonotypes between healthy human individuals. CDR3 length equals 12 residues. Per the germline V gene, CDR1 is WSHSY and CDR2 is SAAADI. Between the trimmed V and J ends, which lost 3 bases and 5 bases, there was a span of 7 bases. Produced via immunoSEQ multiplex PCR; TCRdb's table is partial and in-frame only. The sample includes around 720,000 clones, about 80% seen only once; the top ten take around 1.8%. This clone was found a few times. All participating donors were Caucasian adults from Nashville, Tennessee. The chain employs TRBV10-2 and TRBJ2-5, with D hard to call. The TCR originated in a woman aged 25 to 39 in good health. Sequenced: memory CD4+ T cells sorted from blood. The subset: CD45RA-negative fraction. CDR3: CASSETKETQYF. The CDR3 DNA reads TGCGCCAGCAGTGAAACAAAGGAGACCCAGTACTTC.